This T cell receptor (beta chain) was recovered during a study of blood T cell repertoires in COVID-19. Turning to the study itself: In each case, the material was cDNA or gDNA derived from T cells, B-cell-depleted T cells, or PBMCs.

This clone was observed a few times. The method was immunoSEQ multiplex PCR; TCRdb's version includes in-frame clones alone and lacks a portion of them. Seen here are about 320,000 clones, 70% to 90% observed once, and the top ten hold approximately 5.3%. Per germline, CDR1 SEHNR and CDR2 FQNEAQ (reference sequence). The CDR3 covers 12 residues. V was trimmed by 5 bases and J by 3 bases, leaving 7 bases between them. Adults between roughly 18 and 89 years of age took part from under 25 US areas. In assigning cohorts, the study relied on participant-reported clinical history. Cohort 3 recovered donors had two negative PCRs, clearance, or symptom resolution.

The sequence came from a young woman who had recovered from COVID-19. The sequenced sample was PBMCs or T cells enriched from blood (not recorded which). The chain couples TRBV7-9 to TRBJ1-1; D remains ambiguous. CDR3 sequence: CASSPRDTEAFF. The CDR3 DNA reads as TGTGCCAGCAGCCCCCGGGACACTGAAGCTTTCTTT.